These 18 T cell receptor beta chains originate from one sample sequenced in a study of T cells in Graves' hyperthyroidism and ophthalmopathy. The TCR beta CDR3 regions underwent amplification using RNA transcripts as the source. HTBI primers were the set used in a first-round RT-PCR of the TCR CDR3. TCRdb passed the multiplex PCR reads through MiXCR, listing each CDR3 protein once. The data hold around 300,000 distinct CDR3 sequences, with roughly 13% observed a single time. Material: blood. The receptors derive from a woman younger than 45 with Graves' hyperthyroidism that later progressed to Graves' ophthalmopathy.

This clonotype has ten or more counts. The chain has TRBV30 and TRBJ1-2; no definite D call. Trimming shortened V by 0 bases and J by 4 bases, and 15 bases separated the two germline ends. The CDR3 spans 15 residues. In germline, CDR1 is GTSNPN, CDR2 SVGIG (reference sequence). CDR3 protein: CAWSVQDGRGYGYTF. As DNA, the CDR3 is TGTGCCTGGAGTGTACAAGATGGGAGAGGCTATGGCTACACCTTC. Full variable domain (rest looked up from reference TRBV30 and TRBJ1-2): SQTIHQWPATLVQPVGSPLSLECTVEGTSNPNLYWYRQAAGRGLQLLFYSVGIGQISSEVPQNLSASRPQDRQFILSSKKLLLSDSGFYLCAWSVQDGRGYGYTFGSGTRLTVV.

This clonotype was seen many times. V gene TRBV13 combines with J gene TRBJ1-2; D is uncertain. Germline loops: CDR1 PRHDT, CDR2 FYEKMQ (reference sequence). V was trimmed by 0 bases and J by 5 bases, leaving 13 bases between them. The CDR3 length is 15 residues. CDR3 in DNA: TGTGCCAGCAGCTTAGGAGCGGCAGGAGTTTATGGCTACACCTTC. Encoded protein: CASSLGAAGVYGYTF.

V is TRBV30 and J is TRBJ2-1, with D perhaps matching TRBD1 or TRBD2 (6 bases each). The CDR3 contains 15 residues. Germline V gene lookup returns CDR1 GTSNPN and CDR2 SVGIG (reference sequence). V gave up 5 bases and J gave up 3 bases, with 17 bases separating them. The CDR3 coding sequence is TGTGCCTGGGATCTTGGAGGGGGGCTCTACAATGAGCAGTTCTTC. Translated: CAWDLGGGLYNEQFF. The full variable domain, rest sourced from reference TRBV30 and TRBJ2-1, is SQTIHQWPATLVQPVGSPLSLECTVEGTSNPNLYWYRQAAGRGLQLLFYSVGIGQISSEVPQNLSASRPQDRQFILSSKKLLLSDSGFYLCAWDLGGGLYNEQFFGPGTRLTVL.

There are many counts of this clonotype. V usage is TRBV20-1 and J usage is TRBJ1-1; possible D gene TRBD1, 5 bases. V lost 0 bases and J 5 bases, leaving 13 bases between the germline ends. The CDR3 has 14 amino acids. Germline-derived CDR1 and CDR2 are DFQATT and SNEGSKA (reference sequence). The CDR3 nucleotides read TGCAGTGCTAGAGACCGGGGCGAGGTAACTGAAGCTTTCTTT. This gives the protein CSARDRGEVTEAFF.

The chain carries TRBV2 and TRBJ2-3, with TRBD2 matching over 12 bases. Germline V gives CDR1 SNHLY, CDR2 FYNNEI. The CDR3 runs 15 residues. V lost 7 bases and J lost 4; bases outside the gene matches: 6. CDR3 residues: CASNNGLAGPDTQYF. The CDR3 DNA sequence: TGTGCCAGCAACAACGGACTAGCGGGACCAGATACGCAGTATTTT. The complete variable domain, with remaining parts taken from reference TRBV2 and TRBJ2-3, reads EPEVTQTPSHQVTQMGQEVILRCVPISNHLYFYWYRQILGQKVEFLVSFYNNEISEKSEIFDDQFSVERPDGSNFTLKIRSTKLEDSAMYFCASNNGLAGPDTQYFGPGTRLTVL.

This clonotype was recorded at least ten times. The rearrangement links TRBV24-1 to TRBJ2-1; TRBD2 matches at 7 bases. V lost 1 base, J lost 1 base, and 3 bases stayed unmatched. Germline loops: CDR1 KGHDR, CDR2 SFDVKD. The CDR3 is made up of 16 amino acids. CDR3: CATSDFVGGSYNEQFF. CDR3 nucleotide sequence: TGTGCCACCAGTGATTTTGTCGGGGGGTCCTACAATGAGCAGTTCTTC.

This clonotype has a count of ten or more. The V call is TRBV11-3, the J call TRBJ2-1; D not certain. CDR1 is SGHNT, CDR2 YENEEA, per germline. Trimming stripped 5 bases from V and 5 bases from J, with 13 bases between. CDR3 length: 14 amino acids. This CDR3 reads CASSPYTSDNEQFF. CDR3 DNA: TGTGCCAGCAGCCCCTACACGAGCGACAATGAGCAGTTCTTC. The whole variable domain, remainder taken from reference TRBV11-3 and TRBJ2-1, is EAGVVQSPRYKIIEKKQPVAFWCNPISGHNTLYWYLQNLGQGPELLIRYENEEAVDDSQLPKDRFSAERLKGVDSTLKIQPAELGDSAVYLCASSPYTSDNEQFFGPGTRLTVL.

This clonotype was picked up many times. V usage is TRBV9 and J usage is TRBJ1-2; D unresolved. CDR1 and CDR2 from the germline V gene are SGDLS and YYNGEE. The CDR3 runs 11 residues. V was trimmed by 3 bases and J by 8 bases, leaving 8 bases between them. The CDR3 protein is CASSALEGYTF. Here the CDR3 DNA reads TGTGCCAGCAGCGCACTCGAGGGCTACACCTTC.

This clonotype was observed a few times. The gene calls are TRBV19 and TRBJ1-5, with D unresolved. This CDR3 has 17 residues. Germline lookup yields CDR1 LNHDA and CDR2 SQIVND (reference sequence). The germline V and J ends were trimmed by 0 bases and 0 bases, with 12 bases remaining between them. The CDR3 nucleotides read TGTGCCAGTAGTATAGATAGGGATCTATATAGCAATCAGCCCCAGCATTTT. Translated: CASSIDRDLYSNQPQHF.

This clonotype appeared a few times. A single base separates this from a much larger clone, so it may be a read error. Here the CDR3 omits its conserved ending phenylalanine or tryptophan, so a read error is the likely source. The chain joins TRBV13 to TRBJ1-5, with D perhaps matching TRBD1 (6 bases). The CDR3 extends over 18 amino acids. The V and J ends lost 6 bases and 0 bases respectively, with 21 bases between them. Germline V gives CDR1 PRHDT, CDR2 FYEKMQ (reference sequence). For the CDR3, the DNA is TGTGCCAGCAGTTGGGGGGCGGGTCGCGGGCTTAGCAATCAGCCCCAGCATCTT. Translation: CASSWGAGRGLSNQPQHL.

The sample holds many counts of this clonotype. This chain joins TRBV6-1 and TRBJ2-1; tentatively, D is TRBD1 (7 bases). Germline V gene data show CDR1 as MNHNS and CDR2 as SASEGT. The CDR3 sequence is 14 residues long. Trimming took off 7 bases at V and 1 base at J, with 11 bases between the two ends. DNA for the CDR3: TGTGCCAGCAACCCAGGGGGGTCCTACAATGAGCAGTTCTTC. Its protein is CASNPGGSYNEQFF.

This clonotype appeared many times. The chain recombines TRBV28 with TRBJ2-1; D gene ambiguous. CDR1 and CDR2 (germline): MDHEN, SYDVKM. Trimming pared 5 bases from V and 4 bases from J, leaving 18 bases between. The CDR3 is made up of 16 amino acids. This CDR3 reads CASSPRLRDLYNEQFF. CDR3 DNA: TGTGCCAGCAGTCCCCGCCTGCGAGACCTTTACAATGAGCAGTTCTTC.

DNA of the CDR3: TGCGCCAGCAGCCAAGATCGGGGGGATCGAGGAGGCTACACCTTC. Translated, it gives CASSQDRGDRGGYTF. The V and J genes are TRBV4-1 and TRBJ1-2; D is perhaps TRBD1 (5 bases). V lost 0 bases and J 8 bases, leaving 16 bases between the germline ends. The CDR3 is 15 residues long. CDR1 is MGHRA and CDR2 is YSYEKL in the germline V gene.

In its sample, this clonotype was seen many times. This chain uses TRBV24-1 with TRBJ1-5; D uncertain. Germline CDR1 and CDR2: KGHDR and SFDVKD. The CDR3 has 15 residues. Between the trimmed V and J ends, which lost 3 bases and 3 bases, there was a span of 11 bases. CDR3 loop: CATSDHPGVNQPQHF. The CDR3 nucleotides read TGTGCCACCAGTGATCACCCGGGAGTCAATCAGCCCCAGCATTTT.

There are a few counts of this clonotype. The chain has TRBV6-2 or TRBV6-3 and TRBJ2-3; TRBD2 matches at 11 bases. Unmatched junction bases numbered 10, after V lost 6 bases and J lost 5 bases. Germline CDR1 is MNHEY and CDR2 is SVGEGT. This CDR3 comprises 16 residues. The CDR3 sequence is CASSPISGRAKDTQYF. The CDR3 DNA reads as TGTGCCAGCAGCCCCATTAGCGGGAGGGCCAAAGATACGCAGTATTTT.

This clonotype was recorded at least ten times. The chain couples TRBV11-2 to TRBJ1-3, with 8 positions matching TRBD1. This CDR3 has 15 amino acids. V gave up 5 bases and J gave up 4 bases; unmatched junction bases: 7. The germline V gene has CDR1 SGHAT and CDR2 FQNNGV. The chain's CDR3 is CASSKGQAEGNTIYF. DNA for the CDR3: TGTGCCAGCAGCAAGGGACAGGCAGAGGGAAACACCATATATTTT.

The rearrangement uses TRBV2 and TRBJ2-3; the match to TRBD2 covers 10 bases. V shed 6 bases and J 3 bases; nucleotides not matched to a gene: 3. The CDR3 totals 14 residues. Germline V gene sequence: CDR1 SNHLY, CDR2 FYNNEI. The CDR3 reads CASRETSGTDTQYF. DNA of the CDR3: TGTGCCAGCAGGGAGACTAGCGGGACAGATACGCAGTATTTT.

At least ten counts were recorded for this clonotype. The J gene is TRBJ2-5, the V gene TRBV7-2; either TRBD1 or TRBD2 may supply D (5 bases each). This CDR3 comprises 14 residues. Germline loops: CDR1 SGHTA, CDR2 FQGNSA. Trimming cost V 7 bases and J 5 bases, with 17 bases left between them. The CDR3 protein is CASNFGAWDETQYF. The CDR3 DNA reads as TGTGCCAGCAACTTCGGAGCGTGGGACGAGACCCAGTACTTC. Combining the CDR3 with reference TRBV7-2 and TRBJ2-5 gives the whole variable domain GAGVSQSPSNKVTEKGKDVELRCDPISGHTALYWYRQSLGQGLEFLIYFQGNSAPDKSGLPSDRFSAERTGGSVSTLTIQRTQQEDSAVYLCASNFGAWDETQYFGPGTRLLVL.